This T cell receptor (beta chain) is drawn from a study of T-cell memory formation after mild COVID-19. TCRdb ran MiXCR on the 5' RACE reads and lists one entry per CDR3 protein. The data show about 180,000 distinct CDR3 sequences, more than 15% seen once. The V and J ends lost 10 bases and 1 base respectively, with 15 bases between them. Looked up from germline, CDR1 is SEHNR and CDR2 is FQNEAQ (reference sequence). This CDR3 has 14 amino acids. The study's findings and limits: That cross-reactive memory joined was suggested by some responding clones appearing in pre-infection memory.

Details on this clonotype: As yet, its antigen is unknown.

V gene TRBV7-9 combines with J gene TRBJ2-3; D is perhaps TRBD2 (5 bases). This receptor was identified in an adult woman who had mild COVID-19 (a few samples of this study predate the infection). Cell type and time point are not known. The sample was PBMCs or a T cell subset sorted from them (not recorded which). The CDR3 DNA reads TGTGCCACCCTAGCTCCCCCGGGCACAGATACGCAGTATTTT. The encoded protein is CATLAPPGTDTQYF. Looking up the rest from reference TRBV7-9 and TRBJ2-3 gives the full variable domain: DTGVSQNPRHKITKRGQNVTFRCDPISEHNRLYWYRQTLGQGPEFLTYFQNEAQLEKSRLLSDRFSAERPKGSFSTLEIQRTEQGDSAMYLCATLAPPGTDTQYFGPGTRLTVL.